Shown below are 11 T cell receptor beta chains from a single sample sequenced in a study of blood T cells in healthy people across ages. Through a sample-barcoded 5' primer and a J-beta primer mix, a second PCR was run for roughly 7 to 12 cycles. MiXCR, run by TCRdb on the 5' RACE reads, gives a single entry per CDR3 protein. The sample includes about 940,000 distinct CDR3 sequences, approximately 49% of them seen just once. Input material: blood. Receptors were obtained from a man in his thirties or forties in good health.

This chain links TRBV25-1 with TRBJ1-5, with D perhaps matching TRBD1 (5 bases). There are 14 residues in the CDR3. CDR1 MGHDK and CDR2 SYGVNS come from the germline V gene. The germline V and J ends were trimmed by 4 bases and 7 bases, with 14 bases remaining between them. The CDR3 DNA is TGTGCCAGCAGTGGTTATCAGGGAAACCAGCCCCAGCATTTT. Translating gives CASSGYQGNQPQHF.

The genes are TRBV6-2 or TRBV6-3 and TRBJ2-3; TRBD1 aligns across 8 bases. Trimming cost V 5 bases and J 6 bases; bases outside gene matches: 10. The CDR3 consists of 15 residues. Germline CDR1 is MNHEY and CDR2 is SVGEGT. CDR3 sequence reads: CASSSRRTGTDTQYF. The CDR3 DNA follows: TGTGCCAGCAGTAGTAGACGGACAGGGACCGATACGCAGTATTTT.

This clonotype was detected a few times. This sequence joins TRBV4-2 and TRBJ2-7; the match to TRBD1 covers 9 bases. The junction had 5 bases not matched to a gene; V was cut back by 0 bases and J by 5 bases. CDR1 and CDR2 (germline): LGHNA, YNFKEQ. The CDR3 runs to 15 residues. This chain's CDR3 is CASSQDLGQGNEQYF. The CDR3 nucleotides are TGTGCCAGCAGCCAAGATCTTGGACAGGGGAACGAGCAGTACTTC.

This clonotype was seen only a few times. This chain uses TRBV20-1 with TRBJ2-5; 13 bases are shared with TRBD2. The germline V gene encodes CDR1 DFQATT and CDR2 SNEGSKA (reference sequence). This CDR3 has 18 residues. The ends lost 3 bases at V and 2 bases at J; junction bases unmatched: 12. The DNA of the CDR3 is TGCAGTGCTAGCACTGCGAACCGACTAGCGGGGGGTCAAGAGACCCAGTACTTC. Amino acid sequence: CSASTANRLAGGQETQYF.

This clonotype was detected a few times. The genes are TRBV27 and TRBJ2-7; 9 positions agree with TRBD1. Trimming took 6 bases from V and 7 from J; bases not matched to a gene: 10. CDR1 and CDR2 from the germline V gene are MNHEY and SMNVEV (reference sequence). This CDR3 contains 14 residues. The DNA for the CDR3 is TGTGCCAGCAGCTACGGGACAGGGACGGGTGAGCAGTACTTC. The encoded protein is CASSYGTGTGEQYF.

CDR3 nucleotides: TGTGCCAGCAGCGCCCTCAGTGGGGAGCAGTACTTC. Translated: CASSALSGEQYF. The chain uses TRBV7-9 and TRBJ2-4; TRBD2 might be the D (5 bases). Trimming removed 5 bases from V and 13 bases from J, with 15 bases in between. Germline values: CDR1 SEHNR, CDR2 FQNEAQ (reference sequence). This CDR3 has 12 residues.

The CDR3 nucleotides read TGTGCCAGCAGCCAGGGAGGGGTCGCTGAGCAGTTCTTC. Its translation is CASSQGGVAEQFF. V usage is TRBV3-1 and J usage is TRBJ2-1; 7 bases map to TRBD2. This CDR3 comprises 13 residues. The ends lost 3 bases at V and 9 bases at J; junction bases unmatched: 5. Germline V lookup: CDR1 LGHDT, CDR2 YNNKEL (reference sequence).

This rearrangement joins TRBV7-9 to TRBJ1-5; D ambiguous. This CDR3 is 15 amino acids long. Per germline, CDR1 SEHNR and CDR2 FQNEAQ (reference sequence). V was pared by 1 base and J by 4 bases, with 11 bases between. The CDR3 DNA reads TGTGCCAGCAGCTTAGAGGGAATCTTGAATCAGCCCCAGCATTTT. It specifies CASSLEGILNQPQHF. Drawing the rest from reference TRBV7-9 and TRBJ1-5, the complete variable domain is DTGVSQNPRHKITKRGQNVTFRCDPISEHNRLYWYRQTLGQGPEFLTYFQNEAQLEKSRLLSDRFSAERPKGSFSTLEIQRTEQGDSAMYLCASSLEGILNQPQHFGDGTRLSIL.

There are a few counts of this clonotype. The chain recombines TRBV27 with TRBJ2-7; 8 nucleotides agree with TRBD1. Unmatched junction bases numbered 5, after V lost 4 bases and J lost 3 bases. Germline V CDR1 and CDR2: MNHEY, SMNVEV (reference sequence). There are 14 residues in the CDR3. The CDR3 loop is CASSSRTGNYEQYF. In DNA, the CDR3 is TGTGCCAGCAGTTCGAGGACAGGGAACTACGAGCAGTACTTC.

This clonotype was detected only a few times. The chain is built from TRBV4-3 and TRBJ1-1; D gene uncertain. V was cut by 3 bases and J by 10 bases, with 12 bases left in between. The CDR3 has 12 amino acids. CDR1 LGHNA and CDR2 YSLEER come from the germline V gene. Here the CDR3 reads CASSQDRRGAFF. The CDR3 DNA is TGCGCCAGCAGCCAGGACCGGCGGGGAGCTTTCTTT.

The V and J genes are TRBV2 and TRBJ1-5; D possibly corresponds to TRBD1 (5 bases). Germline assignment: CDR1 SNHLY and CDR2 FYNNEI. V lost 4 bases and J 11 bases, leaving 9 bases between the germline ends. The CDR3 consists of 11 residues. The CDR3 sequence is CASSGGSAQHF. The CDR3 coding sequence is TGTGCCAGCAGTGGGGGGTCGGCCCAGCATTTT.